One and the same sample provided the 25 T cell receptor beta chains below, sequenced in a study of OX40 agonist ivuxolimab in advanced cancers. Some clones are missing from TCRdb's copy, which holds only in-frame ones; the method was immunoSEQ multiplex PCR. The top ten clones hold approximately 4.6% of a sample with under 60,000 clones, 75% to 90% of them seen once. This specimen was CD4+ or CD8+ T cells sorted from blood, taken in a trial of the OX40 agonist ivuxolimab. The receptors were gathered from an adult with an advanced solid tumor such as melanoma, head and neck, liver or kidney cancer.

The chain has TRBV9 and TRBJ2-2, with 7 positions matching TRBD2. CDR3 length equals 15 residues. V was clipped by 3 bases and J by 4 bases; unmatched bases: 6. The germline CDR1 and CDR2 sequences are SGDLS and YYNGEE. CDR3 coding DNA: TGTGCCAGCAGCGCGGGGGGTTTCGCCACCGGGGAGCTGTTTTTT. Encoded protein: CASSAGGFATGELFF.

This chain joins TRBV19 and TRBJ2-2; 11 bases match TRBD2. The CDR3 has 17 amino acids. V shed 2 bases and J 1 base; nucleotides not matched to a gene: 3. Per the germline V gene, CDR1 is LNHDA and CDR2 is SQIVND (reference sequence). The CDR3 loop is CASSISGLAVNTGELFF. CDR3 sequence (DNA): TGTGCCAGTAGTATATCGGGACTAGCGGTGAACACCGGGGAGCTGTTTTTT.

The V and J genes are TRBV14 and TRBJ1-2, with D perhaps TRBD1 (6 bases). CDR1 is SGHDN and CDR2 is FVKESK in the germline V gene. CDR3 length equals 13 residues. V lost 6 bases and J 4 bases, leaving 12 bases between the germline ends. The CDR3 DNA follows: TGTGCCAGCAGTATACAGGGTATCTATGGCTACACCTTC. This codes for CASSIQGIYGYTF.

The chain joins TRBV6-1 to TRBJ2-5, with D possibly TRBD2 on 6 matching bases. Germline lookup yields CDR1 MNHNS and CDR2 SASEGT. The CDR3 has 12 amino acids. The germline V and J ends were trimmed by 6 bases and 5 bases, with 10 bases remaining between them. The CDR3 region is CASRGLWETQYF. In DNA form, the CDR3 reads TGTGCCAGCAGAGGACTATGGGAGACCCAGTACTTC.

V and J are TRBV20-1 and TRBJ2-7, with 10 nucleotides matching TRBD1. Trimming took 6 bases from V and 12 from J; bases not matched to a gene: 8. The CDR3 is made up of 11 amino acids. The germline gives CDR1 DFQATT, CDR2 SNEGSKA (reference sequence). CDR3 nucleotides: TGCAGTGCGGACGGGGGGACAGGGGTGTACTTC. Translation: CSADGGTGVYF.

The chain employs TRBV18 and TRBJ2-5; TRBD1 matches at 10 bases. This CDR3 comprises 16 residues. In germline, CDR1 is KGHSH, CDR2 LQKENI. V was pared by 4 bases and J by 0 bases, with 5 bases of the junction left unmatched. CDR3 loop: CASSLSGTGDQETQYF. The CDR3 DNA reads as TGTGCCAGCTCACTATCCGGGACAGGGGACCAAGAGACCCAGTACTTC. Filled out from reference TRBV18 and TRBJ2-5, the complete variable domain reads NAGVMQNPRHLVRRRGQEARLRCSPMKGHSHVYWYRQLPEEGLKFMVYLQKENIIDESGMPKERFSAEFPKEGPSILRIQQVVRGDSAAYFCASSLSGTGDQETQYFGPGTRLLVL.

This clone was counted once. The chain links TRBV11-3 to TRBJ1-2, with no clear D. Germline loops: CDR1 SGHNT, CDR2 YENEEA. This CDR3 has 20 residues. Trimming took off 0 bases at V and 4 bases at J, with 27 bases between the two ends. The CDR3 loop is CASSLDTGMDAVTNPYGYTF. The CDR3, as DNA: TGTGCCAGCAGCTTAGATACCGGGATGGACGCAGTAACAAACCCCTATGGCTACACCTTC.

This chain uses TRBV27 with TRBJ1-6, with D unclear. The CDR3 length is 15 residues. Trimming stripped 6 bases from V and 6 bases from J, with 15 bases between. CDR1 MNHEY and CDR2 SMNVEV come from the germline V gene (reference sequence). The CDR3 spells CASSERSGINSPLHF. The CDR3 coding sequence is TGTGCCAGCAGCGAACGATCGGGGATTAATTCACCCCTCCACTTT.

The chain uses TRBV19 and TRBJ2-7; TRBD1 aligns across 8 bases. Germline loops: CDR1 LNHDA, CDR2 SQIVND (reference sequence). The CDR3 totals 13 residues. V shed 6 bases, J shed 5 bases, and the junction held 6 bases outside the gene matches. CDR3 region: CASSSGQEDEQYF. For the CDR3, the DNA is TGTGCCAGTAGCTCGGGACAGGAGGACGAGCAGTACTTC. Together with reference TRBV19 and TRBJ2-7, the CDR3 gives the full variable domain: DGGITQSPKYLFRKEGQNVTLSCEQNLNHDAMYWYRQDPGQGLRLIYYSQIVNDFQKGDIAEGYSVSREKKESFPLTVTSAQKNPTAFYLCASSSGQEDEQYFGPGTRLTVT.

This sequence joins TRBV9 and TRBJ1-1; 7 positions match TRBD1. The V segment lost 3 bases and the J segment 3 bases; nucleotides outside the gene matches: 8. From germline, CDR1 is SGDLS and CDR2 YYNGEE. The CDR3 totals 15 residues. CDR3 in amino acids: CASSGAGQSYTEAFF. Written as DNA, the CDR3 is TGTGCCAGCAGCGGAGCGGGACAGAGCTACACTGAAGCTTTCTTT.

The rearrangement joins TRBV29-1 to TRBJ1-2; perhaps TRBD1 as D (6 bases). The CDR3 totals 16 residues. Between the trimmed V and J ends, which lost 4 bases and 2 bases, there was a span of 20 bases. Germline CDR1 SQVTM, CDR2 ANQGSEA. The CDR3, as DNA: TGCAGCGTTGGACCGACAGGCCCTCACTTCAACTATGGCTACACCTTC. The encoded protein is CSVGPTGPHFNYGYTF.

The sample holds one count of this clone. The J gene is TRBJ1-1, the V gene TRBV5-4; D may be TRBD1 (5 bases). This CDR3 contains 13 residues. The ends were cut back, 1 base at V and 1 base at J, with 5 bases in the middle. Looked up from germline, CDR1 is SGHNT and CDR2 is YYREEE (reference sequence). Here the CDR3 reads CASSLTGNTEAFF. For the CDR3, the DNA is TGTGCCAGCAGCTTGACAGGGAACACTGAAGCTTTCTTT.

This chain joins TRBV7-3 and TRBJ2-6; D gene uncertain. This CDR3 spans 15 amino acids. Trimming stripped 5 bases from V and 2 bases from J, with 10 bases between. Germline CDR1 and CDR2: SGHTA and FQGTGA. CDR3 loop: CASSPGSTGANVLTF. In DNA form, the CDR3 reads TGTGCCAGCAGCCCCGGGTCAACTGGGGCCAACGTCCTGACTTTC. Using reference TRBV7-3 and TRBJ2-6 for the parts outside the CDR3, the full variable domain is GAGVSQTPSNKVTEKGKYVELRCDPISGHTALYWYRQSLGQGPEFLIYFQGTGAADDSGLPNDRFFAVRPEGSVSTLKIQRTERGDSAVYLCASSPGSTGANVLTFGAGSRLTVL.

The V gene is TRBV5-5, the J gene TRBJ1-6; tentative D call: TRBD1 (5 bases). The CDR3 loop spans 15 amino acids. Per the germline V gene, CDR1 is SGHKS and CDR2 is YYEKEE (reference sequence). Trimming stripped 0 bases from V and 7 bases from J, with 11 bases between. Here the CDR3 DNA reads TGTGCCAGCAGCTTGGCGGAGGGGTGGAATTCACCCCTCCACTTT. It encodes CASSLAEGWNSPLHF.

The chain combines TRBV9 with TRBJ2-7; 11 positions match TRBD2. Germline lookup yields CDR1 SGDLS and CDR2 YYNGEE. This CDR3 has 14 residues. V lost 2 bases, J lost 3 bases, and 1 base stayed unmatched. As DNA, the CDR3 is TGTGCCAGCAGCGTCGGGACTAGCGGCTACGAGCAGTACTTC. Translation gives CASSVGTSGYEQYF.

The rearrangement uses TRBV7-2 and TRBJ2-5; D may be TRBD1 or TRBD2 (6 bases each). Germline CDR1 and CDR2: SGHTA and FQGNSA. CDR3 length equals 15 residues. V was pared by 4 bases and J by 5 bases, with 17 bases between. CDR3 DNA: TGTGCCAGCAGCTATCAAGGGGGGTCTGGGGAGACCCAGTACTTC. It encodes CASSYQGGSGETQYF.

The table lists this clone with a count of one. As DNA, the CDR3 is TGTGCCAGCAGTTTGACAGGACCGTTCTACGAGCAGTACTTC. Translated: CASSLTGPFYEQYF. The chain recombines TRBV2 with TRBJ2-7; perhaps TRBD1 as D (6 bases). V lost 5 bases and J 3 bases, leaving 14 bases between the germline ends. The germline gives CDR1 SNHLY, CDR2 FYNNEI. CDR3 length equals 14 residues.

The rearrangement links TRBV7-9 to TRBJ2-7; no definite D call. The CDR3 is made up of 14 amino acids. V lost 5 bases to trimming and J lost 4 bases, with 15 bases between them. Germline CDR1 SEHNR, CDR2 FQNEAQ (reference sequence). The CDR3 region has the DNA TGTGCCAGCAGCGGCGGCTCGACCCCATACGAGCAGTACTTC. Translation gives CASSGGSTPYEQYF.

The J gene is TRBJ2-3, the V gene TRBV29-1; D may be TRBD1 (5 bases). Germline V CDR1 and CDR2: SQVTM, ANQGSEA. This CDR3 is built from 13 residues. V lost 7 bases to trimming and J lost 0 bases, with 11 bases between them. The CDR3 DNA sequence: TGCAGCGCTTCAGGGTTTAGCACAGATACGCAGTATTTT. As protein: CSASGFSTDTQYF.

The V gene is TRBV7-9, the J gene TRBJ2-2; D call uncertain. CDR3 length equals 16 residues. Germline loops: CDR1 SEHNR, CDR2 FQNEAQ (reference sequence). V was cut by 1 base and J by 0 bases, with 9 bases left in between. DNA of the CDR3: TGTGCCAGCAGCTTAGGTAATCGCGCGAACACCGGGGAGCTGTTTTTT. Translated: CASSLGNRANTGELFF.

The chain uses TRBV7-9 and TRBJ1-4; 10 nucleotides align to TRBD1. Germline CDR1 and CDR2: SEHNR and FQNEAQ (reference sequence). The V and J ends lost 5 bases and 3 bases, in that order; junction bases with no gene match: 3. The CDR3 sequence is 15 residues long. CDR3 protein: CASSPGQGANEKLFF. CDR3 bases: TGTGCCAGCAGCCCAGGACAGGGGGCTAATGAAAAACTGTTTTTT.

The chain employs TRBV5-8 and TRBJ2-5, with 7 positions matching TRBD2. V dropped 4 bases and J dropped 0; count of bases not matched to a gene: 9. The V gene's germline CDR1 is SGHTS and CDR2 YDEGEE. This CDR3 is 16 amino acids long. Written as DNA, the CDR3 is TGTGCCAGCAGCACCGGGACTACCAAATACCAAGAGACCCAGTACTTC. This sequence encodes CASSTGTTKYQETQYF.

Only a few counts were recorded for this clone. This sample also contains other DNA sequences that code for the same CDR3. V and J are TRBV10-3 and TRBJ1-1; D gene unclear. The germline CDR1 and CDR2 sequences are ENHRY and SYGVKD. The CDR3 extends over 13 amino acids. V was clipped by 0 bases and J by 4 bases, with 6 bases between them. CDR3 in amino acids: CAISESGGTEAFF. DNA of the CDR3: TGTGCCATCAGTGAGTCGGGAGGCACTGAAGCTTTCTTT.

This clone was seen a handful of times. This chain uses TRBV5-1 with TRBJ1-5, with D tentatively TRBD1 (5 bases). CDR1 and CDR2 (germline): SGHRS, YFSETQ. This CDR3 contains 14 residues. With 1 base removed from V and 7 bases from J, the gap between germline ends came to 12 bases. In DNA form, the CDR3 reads TGCGCCAGCAGCTTGTCGAAGGGACGACAGCCCCAGCATTTT. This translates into CASSLSKGRQPQHF.

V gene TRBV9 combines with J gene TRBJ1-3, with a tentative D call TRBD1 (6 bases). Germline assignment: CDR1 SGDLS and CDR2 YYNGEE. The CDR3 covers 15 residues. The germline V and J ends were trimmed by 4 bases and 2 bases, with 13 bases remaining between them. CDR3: CASSPLGGPGNTIYF. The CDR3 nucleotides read TGTGCCAGCAGCCCGCTCGGGGGCCCTGGAAACACCATATATTTT.